What follows are 9 T cell receptor beta chains derived from one specimen sequenced in a study of shared clonotypes between healthy human individuals. Clones were read by immunoSEQ multiplex PCR, and TCRdb kept only the in-frame ones, dropping some. The sample includes some 2.4 million clones, roughly 93% of them seen just once. The sample taken for sequencing was naive CD4+ T cells from PBMCs. This sample's subset: CD45RA+ positively selected. These receptors were taken from a man between 18 and 35 years old in good health. Some clones in this sample may be carry-over from other donors' samples.

Turning to this clone: Other DNA sequences in the same sample also yield this CDR3. The gene calls are TRBV19 and TRBJ1-2, with D unclear. Per the germline V gene, CDR1 is LNHDA and CDR2 is SQIVND (reference sequence). Trimming removed 3 bases from V and 5 bases from J, with 7 bases in between. The CDR3 contains 12 residues. The CDR3 region is CASSISGYGYTF. The CDR3 DNA follows: TGTGCCAGTAGTATTTCGGGATATGGCTACACCTTC.

This chain's CDR3 is CAIAGAQETQYF. The CDR3 DNA reads TGTGCCATCGCGGGAGCCCAAGAGACCCAGTACTTC. This chain joins TRBV10-3 and TRBJ2-5, with TRBD2 matching over 7 bases. V shed 8 bases, J shed 1 base, and the junction held 1 base outside the gene matches. Germline CDR1 and CDR2: ENHRY and SYGVKD. CDR3 length: 12 amino acids.

The chain uses TRBV6-6 and TRBJ2-2; D possibly corresponds to TRBD2 (5 bases). Trimming took 4 bases from V and 7 from J, leaving 10 bases between them. Germline CDR1 MNHNY, CDR2 SVGAGI (reference sequence). The CDR3 spans 13 residues. The CDR3 bases are TGTGCCAGCAGTTCCGAAGAGGGCGGGGAGCTGTTTTTT. It translates to CASSSEEGGELFF.

V is TRBV12-2 and J is TRBJ2-1; the DNA was not used to check the table's D call, TRBD2. TRBV12-2 counts as a pseudogene. The CDR3 runs 17 residues. The chain's CDR3 is CASRHRPRRALWDEQFF. The CDR3 bases are TGTGCAAGTCGCCACCGCCCCAGGAGGGCGTTATGGGATGAGCAGTTCTTC.

The rearrangement uses TRBV4-2 and TRBJ1-3, with D uncertain. CDR1 and CDR2 (germline): LGHNA, YNFKEQ. The CDR3 is made up of 15 amino acids. V lost 0 bases to trimming and J lost 4 bases, with 10 bases between them. The CDR3: CASSQDVRWGNTIYF. The CDR3 DNA sequence: TGTGCCAGCAGCCAAGACGTAAGGTGGGGAAACACCATATATTTT.

V is TRBV28 and J is TRBJ1-1, with 9 bases identical to TRBD1. Germline lookup yields CDR1 MDHEN and CDR2 SYDVKM. The CDR3 runs to 14 residues. Unmatched junction bases numbered 4, after V lost 7 bases and J lost 1 base. CDR3 nucleotide sequence: TGTGCCAGCAATCTGGACAGGGGGAACACTGAAGCTTTCTTT. It yields the protein CASNLDRGNTEAFF.

The CDR3 region is CASSLRGVVGADTQYF. CDR3 coding DNA: TGTGCCAGCAGCTTAAGAGGGGTAGTTGGGGCAGATACGCAGTATTTT. The V call is TRBV7-9, the J call TRBJ2-3; D may correspond to TRBD1 or TRBD2 (5 bases each). The CDR3 consists of 16 residues. Germline V gene data show CDR1 as SEHNR and CDR2 as FQNEAQ (reference sequence). V shed 2 bases and J shed 4 bases, with 16 bases lying between them.

Only a few counts were recorded for this clone. The chain combines TRBV19 with TRBJ1-5, with D possibly matching TRBD1 (6 bases). This CDR3 comprises 16 residues. The germline V gene has CDR1 LNHDA and CDR2 SQIVND (reference sequence). V was clipped by 5 bases and J by 3 bases, with 17 bases between them. This CDR3 reads CASSARPGGPNQPQHF. The CDR3 region has the DNA TGTGCCAGTAGTGCGCGCCCGGGGGGGCCCAATCAGCCCCAGCATTTT.

The V and J genes are TRBV6-5 and TRBJ2-7; 8 bases agree with TRBD1. The CDR3 has 13 residues. The germline CDR1 and CDR2 sequences are MNHEY and SVGAGI. The ends lost 2 bases at V and 3 bases at J; junction bases unmatched: 0. The CDR3 sequence: CASSYGTGYEQYF. The DNA of the CDR3 is TGTGCCAGCAGTTACGGGACAGGCTACGAGCAGTACTTC.